This TCR beta chain emerged from a study of blood T cell repertoires in COVID-19 (dated by TCRdb to the early 2020s). With regard to the full study: Samples covering the acute and convalescent phases of COVID-19 were provided by collaborators in the United States, Italy and Spain. The prospective study material was composed of cDNA or gDNA derived from T cells, B-cell-depleted T cells, or PBMCs. Deeply sampled blood TCRbeta repertoires from subjects exposed to, actively infected with, or recovered from COVID-19 were included in the dataset. The repertoires were released in a freely available public database intended as a resource for research on the immune response to SARS-CoV-2. The samples were drawn from the first 160 participants of the ongoing ImmuneRACE study and from some 1,300 subjects provided by 6 global collaborators. Sample metadata almost always included a de-identified subject ID, COVID-19 status, age in years and sex. HLA class I and class II types, where available, came from metadata supplied by the sample provider rather than from assay-based typing. Here is what the overall study found, with its caveats: The amount of clinical and demographic metadata varied by source and participant and was provided uncurated.

Enrolling through a virtual design, the prospective study's participants ranged in age from roughly 18 to 90 years and lived across around 25 United States geographic areas. In the prospective study, participants were assigned to cohorts based on the clinical history participants reported in a screening survey and a study questionnaire. For ImmuneRACE Cohort 3, a participant was defined as recovered based on two consecutive negative NP/OP PCR tests, clearance by a healthcare professional, or resolution of symptoms. Mobile phlebotomists in the prospective study collected whole blood, serum and a nasopharyngeal or oropharyngeal swab from every participant. Participants in the prospective study had the option to provide additional blood draws and questionnaires over a 2-month period. Prospective study blood samples were shipped either frozen or at room temperature before DNA extraction. Trimming removed 5 bases from V and 2 bases from J; the gene matches leave 10 bases unexplained. From the cysteine up to the phenylalanine, the CDR3 has a length of 16 residues. Of all the DNA, just the CDR3 is kept, 48 bases in frame from base 1. Via the germline V gene (reference sequence), CDR1 is SEHNR and CDR2 FQNEAQ.

A note on this clone: Its antigen is not yet known. One base away there is no much larger clone; base qualities are not given.

The immunoSEQ Assay, a bias-controlled multiplex PCR, was used to amplify TCRbeta CDR3 regions from genomic DNA. The authors' pipeline ran thus. Nucleated cell counts per sample were estimated from amplification of reference gene primers within the assay. Sequence reads were collapsed and filtered to measure the absolute abundance of every unique TCRbeta CDR3 rearrangement. For each sample, productive Simpson clonality was calculated by taking the square root of Simpson's diversity index across productive rearrangements. TCRdb stores this immuneACCESS table with in-frame sequences only. Part of the clones is absent; in the studies checked, under half of the shortfall reflects unresolved V genes, and no reason is known for the rest. The V and J calls and clone size were taken over from that table, and D and trimming were inferred from the DNA. The sample table records some 270,000 clones; around 90% of these occur just once. Less than 2% of the sample lies in the top ten.

The receptor's source is a woman between 40 and 55 years old who had recovered from COVID-19. Sequencing was carried out using PBMCs or T cells enriched from blood (not recorded which). The rearranged chain carries TRBV7-9 and TRBJ2-5, with 8 junctional bases fitting TRBD1. The DNA sequence reads TGTGCCAGCAGCGCTCCGGGACAGGTGGAACAAGAGACCCAGTACTTC. This gives the protein CASSAPGQVEQETQYF.